This T cell receptor (beta chain) was recovered during a study of blood T cells in healthy people across ages. General study points: Long-lived donors had more naive CD4+ cells and higher diversity than aged donors. Estimates drawn from one million T cells were deemed to understate diversity. There was no known CMV status for donors, so expanded clonotype changes were possibly confounded. Bulk PBMC profiling left naive and antigen-experienced comparisons inconclusive.

Alongside a J-beta primer mix, a sample-barcoded 5' primer served in a second PCR lasting roughly 7 to 11 cycles. Each CDR3 protein is one row after TCRdb ran MiXCR on the 5' RACE reads. The sample has roughly 680,000 distinct CDR3 sequences, roughly half seen once. In regard to this clonotype: What it binds is unknown.

The CDR3 is 12 amino acids. In germline, CDR1 is DFQATT, CDR2 SNEGSKA (reference sequence). With 4 bases removed from V and 5 bases from J, the gap between germline ends came to 11 bases. The TCR was taken from an elderly woman in good health. Specimen: blood. The chain joins TRBV20-1 to TRBJ2-5; the D is unclear. CDR3 sequence: CSAMGQRETQYF. CDR3 coding DNA: TGCAGTGCTATGGGTCAGAGGGAGACCCAGTACTTC.